A selection of T cell receptor beta chains follows, all from one sample in a study of blood T cells in healthy people across ages. Via MiXCR, TCRdb re-called the 5' RACE reads, giving one row per CDR3 protein. The sample contains some 1,000,000 distinct CDR3 sequences, 20% to 25% of which appear only once. This same sample was also taken into another study, of T cells of mothers and their children.

The specimen was blood. The receptors come from a girl aged 2 to 9 in good health. The CDR3 runs from the conserved cysteine through the conserved F or W. A D gene is named only where the DNA matches it firmly. Clone size is stated in some rows and not others, as once, few, many or a class when expanded.

14,TRBJ2-5,TRBV7-8,.,many,TGTGCCAGCAGCTTAACAGGGCTACAAGAGACCCAGTACTTC,CASSLTGLQETQYF
13,TRBJ2-7,TRBV29-1,.,.,TGCAGCGTGTCGACAGTACTTGCCTACGAGCAGTACTTC,CSVSTVLAYEQYF
15,TRBJ2-3,TRBV20-1,TRBD1,.,TGCAGTGCTAGAGATTGGGGGACAGGGGGCGATACGCAGTATTTT,CSARDWGTGGDTQYF
15,TRBJ2-5,TRBV20-1,TRBD1,.,TGCAGTGCTACGGAAATGGACAGGAGTGTGGGGACCCAGTACTTC,CSATEMDRSVGTQYF
11,TRBJ2-7,TRBV29-1,.,.,TGCAGCGCTGAAGAAGGCCACGAGCAGTACTTC,CSAEEGHEQYF
15,TRBJ1-2,TRBV5-8,.,.,TGTGCCAGCAGCTCATGGGACACCTCTAACTATGGCTACACCTTC,CASSSWDTSNYGYTF
10,TRBJ2-3,TRBV29-1,.,.,TGCAGCGTTGTGGTGGGTGCGCAGTATTTT,CSVVVGAQYF
11,TRBJ1-1,TRBV29-1,.,many,TGCAGCGTCTTTCGATCGGGGCGAGCTTTCTTT,CSVFRSGRAFF
14,TRBJ2-5,TRBV28,.,few,TGTGCCAGCAGTTTATGGGAAGAGATGAGGACCCAGTACTTC,CASSLWEEMRTQYF
13,TRBJ2-7,TRBV28,TRBD2,few,TGTGCCAGTGGGACTAGCGATAGCCACGAGCAGTACTTC,CASGTSDSHEQYF
14,TRBJ2-7,TRBV28,.,many,TGTGCCAGCAGTTTGACAGACAGCTCCTACGAGCAGTACTTC,CASSLTDSSYEQYF
14,TRBJ2-5,TRBV7-2,.,.,TGTGCCAGCAGTCGGGGGAGCGGGCAAACTTCCCAGTACTTC,CASSRGSGQTSQYF
15,TRBJ2-3,TRBV7-2,.,few,TGTGCCAGCAGCTTTTCGGGACTGGGTGTAGATACGCAGTATTTT,CASSFSGLGVDTQYF
14,TRBJ2-1,TRBV7-3,TRBD2,.,TGTGCCAGCAAATCTAGCGGGGGGGCCCATGAGCAGTTCTTC,CASKSSGGAHEQFF
14,TRBJ2-4,TRBV4-1,.,few,TGCGCCAGCAGCCAGACGCCGGGGGACAGCATTCAGTACTTC,CASSQTPGDSIQYF
15,TRBJ2-1,TRBV5-1,TRBD1,.,TGCGCCAGCAGCCCCGGGGACAGGGACCCCAGTGAGCAGTTCTTC,CASSPGDRDPSEQFF
15,TRBJ2-1,TRBV5-1,TRBD1,few,TGCGCCAGCAGCTTCGGACAGGGCTCTAACAATGAGCAGTTCTTC,CASSFGQGSNNEQFF